The 5 T cell receptor beta chains reported below all come from one sample, sequenced in a study of cytomegalovirus exposure and HLA in healthy donors. 60 Vbeta and 13 Jbeta primers were used in PCR. Clones were read by immunoSEQ multiplex PCR, and TCRdb kept only the in-frame ones, dropping some. The table lists 150,000 to 200,000 clones, 70% to 80% of them singletons, with approximately 0.73% in the top ten. Sequencing was done on a sample of PBMCs. The receptor source for this set is a woman between 35 and 50 years old in good health and CMV-seronegative.

The chain employs TRBV15 and TRBJ2-3; possibly TRBD2 for D (6 bases). V shed 1 base and J shed 3 bases, with 8 bases lying between them. Germline V gene lookup returns CDR1 LNHNV and CDR2 YYDKDF (reference sequence). CDR3 length: 14 residues. CDR3 residues: CATSRVEGTDTQYF. CDR3 bases: TGTGCCACCAGCAGAGTGGAGGGGACAGATACGCAGTATTTT.

The V call is TRBV19, the J call TRBJ1-1, with no clear D. Germline lookup yields CDR1 LNHDA and CDR2 SQIVND (reference sequence). Trimming removed 1 base from V and 5 bases from J, with 11 bases in between. CDR3 length: 14 amino acids. The CDR3 protein is CASSIAGLRTEAFF. As DNA, the CDR3 is TGTGCCAGTAGTATAGCCGGGTTGAGGACTGAAGCTTTCTTT.

For this clone: Additional DNA sequences in this sample encode the identical CDR3. The rearrangement links TRBV7-3 to TRBJ2-3; D might be TRBD1 (5 bases). This CDR3 comprises 14 residues. Per germline, CDR1 SGHTA and CDR2 FQGTGA. Trimming pared 2 bases from V and 1 base from J, leaving 7 bases between. The CDR3 bases are TGTGCCAGCAGCTTATTAGGGGGCACAGATACGCAGTATTTT. It is translated as CASSLLGGTDTQYF.

The chain recombines TRBV5-1 with TRBJ2-6; D is ambiguous. Per the germline V gene, CDR1 is SGHRS and CDR2 is YFSETQ. CDR3 length equals 16 residues. Trimming took off 1 base at V and 2 bases at J, with 10 bases between the two ends. The CDR3 loop is CASSLFSGTGANVLTF. CDR3 sequence (DNA): TGCGCCAGCAGCTTGTTCTCAGGAACTGGGGCCAACGTCCTGACTTTC.

The chain carries TRBV27 and TRBJ2-5; TRBD2 aligns across 7 bases. The DNA end favors TRBJ2-7, so the J call may be wrong. The CDR3 length is 13 residues. The germline CDR1 and CDR2 sequences are MNHEY and SMNVEV (reference sequence). The CDR3 DNA reads TGTGCCAGCAGTTCCAGCGGGGTGTACGAGCAGTACTTC. Encoded protein: CASSSSGVYEQYF.